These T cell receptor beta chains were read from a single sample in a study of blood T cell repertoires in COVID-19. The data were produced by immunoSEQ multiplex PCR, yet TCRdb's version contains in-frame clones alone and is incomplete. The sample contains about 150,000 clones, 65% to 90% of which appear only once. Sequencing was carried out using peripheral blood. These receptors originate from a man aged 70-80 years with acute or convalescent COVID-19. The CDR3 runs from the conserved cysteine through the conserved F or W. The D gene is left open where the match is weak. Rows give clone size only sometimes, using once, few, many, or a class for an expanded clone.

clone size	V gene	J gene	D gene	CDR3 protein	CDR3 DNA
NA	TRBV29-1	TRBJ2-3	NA	CSVRDSPDTQYF	TGCAGCGTTAGAGACTCCCCAGATACGCAGTATTTT
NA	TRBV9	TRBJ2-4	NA	CASSVGQGAKNIQYF	TGTGCCAGCAGCGTGGGCCAGGGGGCCAAAAACATTCAGTACTTC
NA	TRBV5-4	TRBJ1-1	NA	CASSSPDGGDTEAFF	TGTGCCAGCAGCTCCCCCGACGGGGGGGACACTGAAGCTTTCTTT
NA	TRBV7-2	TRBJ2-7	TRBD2	CASSLVPGLAGVEQYF	TGTGCCAGCAGCTTGGTCCCGGGACTAGCGGGAGTCGAGCAGTACTTC
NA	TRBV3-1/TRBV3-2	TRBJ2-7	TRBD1	CASRGPGTGSYEQYF	TGTGCCAGCAGAGGCCCCGGGACAGGCTCCTACGAGCAGTACTTC
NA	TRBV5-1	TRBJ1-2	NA	CASSSTGKGAHGYTF	TGCGCCAGCAGCTCCACAGGGAAAGGGGCTCATGGCTACACCTTC
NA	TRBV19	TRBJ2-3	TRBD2	CASSPLSGRGTDTQYF	TGTGCCAGTAGTCCACTTAGCGGGAGAGGTACAGATACGCAGTATTTT
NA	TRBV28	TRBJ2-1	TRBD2	CASRRAGGGYNEQFF	TGTGCCAGCAGGAGAGCGGGGGGTGGCTACAATGAGCAGTTCTTC
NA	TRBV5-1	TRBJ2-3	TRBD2	CASSLEVGLAVDTQYF	TGCGCCAGCAGCTTGGAGGTGGGACTAGCTGTAGATACGCAGTATTTT
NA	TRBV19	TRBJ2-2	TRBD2	CASSINPGLAWTGELFF	TGTGCCAGTAGTATAAACCCGGGACTAGCTTGGACCGGGGAGCTGTTTTTT
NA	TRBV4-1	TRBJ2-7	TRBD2	CASSPRTSGGYEQYF	TGCGCCAGCAGCCCGAGGACTAGCGGGGGCTACGAGCAGTACTTC
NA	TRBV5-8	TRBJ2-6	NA	CASSFTRGTGANVLTF	TGTGCCAGCAGCTTTACCAGGGGAACGGGGGCCAACGTCCTGACTTTC
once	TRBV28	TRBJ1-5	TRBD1	CASSFGPYLGTGDNQPQHF	TGTGCCAGCAGTTTCGGTCCGTACTTAGGGACAGGGGACAATCAGCCCCAGCATTTT
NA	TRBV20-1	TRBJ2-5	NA	CSAGAPETQYF	TGCAGTGCGGGAGCTCCGGAGACCCAGTACTTC
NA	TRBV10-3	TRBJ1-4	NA	CAISTGQTNEKLFF	TGTGCCATCAGCACCGGACAGACTAATGAAAAACTGTTTTTT
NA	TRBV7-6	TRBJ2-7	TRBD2	CASSLTSGPFYEQYF	TGTGCCAGCAGCCTAACTAGCGGCCCATTCTACGAGCAGTACTTC
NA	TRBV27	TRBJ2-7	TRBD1	CASSLGRGTYEQYF	TGTGCCAGCAGTTTAGGCAGGGGGACATACGAGCAGTACTTC
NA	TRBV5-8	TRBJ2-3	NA	CASSLAPGTDTQYF	TGTGCCAGCAGCTTGGCTCCAGGGACAGATACGCAGTATTTT
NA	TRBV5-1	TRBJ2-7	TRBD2	CASSAGLAGVGEQYF	TGCGCCAGCAGCGCGGGACTAGCGGGAGTTGGAGAGCAGTACTTC
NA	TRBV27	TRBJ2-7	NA	CASSFGAFVKQYF	TGTGCCAGCAGTTTTGGGGCCTTTGTTAAGCAGTACTTC
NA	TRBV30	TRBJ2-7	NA	CAWSQAGSLGEQYF	TGTGCCTGGAGCCAGGCAGGTTCTCTTGGGGAGCAGTACTTC
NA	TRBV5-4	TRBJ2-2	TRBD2	CASSSGTSGGNTGELFF	TGTGCCAGCAGCTCAGGGACTAGCGGGGGTAACACCGGGGAGCTGTTTTTT